This TCR beta chain derives from a study of control samples from healthy donors and cancer patients. Germline loops: CDR1 SEHNR, CDR2 FQNEAQ (reference sequence). The CDR3 is 15 amino acids. Trimming pared 2 bases from V and 5 bases from J, leaving 13 bases between. Measured with immunoSEQ multiplex PCR; TCRdb has only the in-frame clones, and not every one. This table holds over 150,000 clones, approximately 92% found once. Source material: blood. V and J are TRBV7-9 and TRBJ2-1; no definite D call. The sequence derives from a man younger than 30 in good health. The CDR3 protein is CASSLWARENNEQFF. The CDR3 DNA is TGTGCCAGCAGCTTATGGGCAAGGGAAAACAATGAGCAGTTCTTC.